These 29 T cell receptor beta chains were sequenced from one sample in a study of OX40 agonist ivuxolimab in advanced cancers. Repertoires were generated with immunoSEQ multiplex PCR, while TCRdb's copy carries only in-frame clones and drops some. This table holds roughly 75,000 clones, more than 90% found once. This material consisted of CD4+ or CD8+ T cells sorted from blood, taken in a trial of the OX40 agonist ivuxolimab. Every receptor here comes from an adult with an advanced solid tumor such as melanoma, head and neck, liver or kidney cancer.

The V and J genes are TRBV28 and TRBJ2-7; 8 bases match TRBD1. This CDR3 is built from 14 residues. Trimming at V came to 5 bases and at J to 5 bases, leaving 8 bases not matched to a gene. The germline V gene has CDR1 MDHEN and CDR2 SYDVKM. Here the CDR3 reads CASSKRQGSDEQYF. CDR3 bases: TGTGCCAGCAGTAAAAGACAGGGGTCCGACGAGCAGTACTTC.

The DNA for the CDR3 is TGCAGCGTTGCCGGTCAGACAGCCGTCTACGAGCAGTACTTC. This gives the protein CSVAGQTAVYEQYF. The rearrangement links TRBV29-1 to TRBJ2-7; possible D gene TRBD1, 5 bases. In germline, CDR1 is SQVTM, CDR2 ANQGSEA. Trimming cost V 4 bases and J 3 bases, with 16 bases left between them. The CDR3 covers 14 residues.

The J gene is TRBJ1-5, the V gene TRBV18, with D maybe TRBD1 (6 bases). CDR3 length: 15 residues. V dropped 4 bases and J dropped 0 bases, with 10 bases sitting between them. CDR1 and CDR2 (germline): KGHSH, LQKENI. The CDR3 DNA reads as TGTGCCAGCTCACAAGGGACAAGTAGCAATCAGCCCCAGCATTTT. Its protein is CASSQGTSSNQPQHF.

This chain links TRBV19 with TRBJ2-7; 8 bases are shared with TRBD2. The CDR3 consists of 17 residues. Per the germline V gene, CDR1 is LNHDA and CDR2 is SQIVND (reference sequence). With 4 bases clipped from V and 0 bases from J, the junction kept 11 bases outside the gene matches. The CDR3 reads CASSTPDGSGASYEQYF. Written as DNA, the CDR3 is TGTGCCAGTAGTACCCCCGATGGTAGCGGGGCCTCCTACGAGCAGTACTTC.

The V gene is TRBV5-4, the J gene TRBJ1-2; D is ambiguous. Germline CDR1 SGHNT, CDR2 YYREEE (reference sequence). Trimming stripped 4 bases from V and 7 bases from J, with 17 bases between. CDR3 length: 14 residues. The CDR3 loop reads CASSLPGREVGYTF. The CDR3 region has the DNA TGTGCCAGCAGCCTTCCCGGGAGGGAGGTTGGCTACACCTTC.

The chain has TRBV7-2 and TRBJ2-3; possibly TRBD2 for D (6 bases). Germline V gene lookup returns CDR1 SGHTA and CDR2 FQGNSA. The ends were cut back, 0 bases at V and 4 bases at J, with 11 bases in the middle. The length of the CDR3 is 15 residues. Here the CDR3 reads CASSLAPSDADTQYF. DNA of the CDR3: TGTGCCAGCAGCTTAGCGCCTAGCGATGCAGATACGCAGTATTTT.

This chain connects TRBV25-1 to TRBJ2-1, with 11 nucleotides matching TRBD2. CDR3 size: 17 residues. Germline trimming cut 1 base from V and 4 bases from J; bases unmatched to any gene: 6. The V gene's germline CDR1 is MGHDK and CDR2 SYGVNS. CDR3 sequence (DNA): TGTGCCAGCAGTGAATCCACCGGGACTAGCGGTTACAATGAGCAGTTCTTC. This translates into CASSESTGTSGYNEQFF. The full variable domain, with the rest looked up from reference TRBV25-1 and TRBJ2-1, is EADIYQTPRYLVIGTGKKITLECSQTMGHDKMYWYQQDPGMELHLIHYSYGVNSTEKGDLSSESTVSRIRTEHFPLTLESARPSHTSQYLCASSESTGTSGYNEQFFGPGTRLTVL.

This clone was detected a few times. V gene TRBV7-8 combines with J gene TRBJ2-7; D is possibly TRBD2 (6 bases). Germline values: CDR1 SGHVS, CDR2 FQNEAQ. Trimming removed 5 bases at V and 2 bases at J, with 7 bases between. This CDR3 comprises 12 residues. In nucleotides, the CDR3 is TGTGCCAGCAGCCCGGGGGCCTACGAGCAGTACTTC. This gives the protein CASSPGAYEQYF.

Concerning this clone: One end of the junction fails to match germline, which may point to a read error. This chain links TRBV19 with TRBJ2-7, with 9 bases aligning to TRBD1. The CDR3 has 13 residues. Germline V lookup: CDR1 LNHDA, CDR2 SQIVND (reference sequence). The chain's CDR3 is CATASGSRDRVNF. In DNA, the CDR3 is TGTGCCACCGCAAGTGGGTCCCGGGACAGGGTTAACTTC.

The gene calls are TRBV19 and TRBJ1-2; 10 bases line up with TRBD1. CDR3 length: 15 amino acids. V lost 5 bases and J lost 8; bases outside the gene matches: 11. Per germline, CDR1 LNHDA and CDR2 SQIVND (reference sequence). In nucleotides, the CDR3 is TGTGCCAGTAGTGAGACCCCGGGACAGGGGAGCGGCTACACCTTC. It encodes CASSETPGQGSGYTF.

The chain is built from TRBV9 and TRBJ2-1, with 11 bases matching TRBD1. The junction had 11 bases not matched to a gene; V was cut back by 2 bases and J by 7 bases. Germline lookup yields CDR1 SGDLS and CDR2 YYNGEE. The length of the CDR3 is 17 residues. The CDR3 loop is CASSVQAGQGARNEQFF. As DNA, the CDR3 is TGTGCCAGCAGCGTCCAGGCAGGACAGGGGGCTCGGAATGAGCAGTTCTTC.

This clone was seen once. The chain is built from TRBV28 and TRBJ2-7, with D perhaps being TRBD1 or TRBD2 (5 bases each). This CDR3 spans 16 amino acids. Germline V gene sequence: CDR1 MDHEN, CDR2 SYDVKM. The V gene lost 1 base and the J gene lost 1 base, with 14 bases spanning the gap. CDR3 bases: TGTGCCAGCAGTTTATCTTTTGGGGGTAGATCCTACGAGCAGTACTTC. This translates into CASSLSFGGRSYEQYF.

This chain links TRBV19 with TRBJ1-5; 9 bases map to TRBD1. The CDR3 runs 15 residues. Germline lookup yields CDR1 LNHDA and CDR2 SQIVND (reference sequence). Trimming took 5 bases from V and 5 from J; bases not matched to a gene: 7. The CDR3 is CASSPGRDRDQPQHF. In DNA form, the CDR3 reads TGTGCCAGTAGTCCCGGCCGGGACAGGGATCAGCCCCAGCATTTT.

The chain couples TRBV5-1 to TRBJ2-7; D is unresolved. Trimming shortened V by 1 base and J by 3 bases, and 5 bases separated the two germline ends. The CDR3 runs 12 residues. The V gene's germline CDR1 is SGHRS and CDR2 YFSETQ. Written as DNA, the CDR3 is TGCGCCAGCAGCTTGACGTTCTACGAGCAGTACTTC. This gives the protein CASSLTFYEQYF.

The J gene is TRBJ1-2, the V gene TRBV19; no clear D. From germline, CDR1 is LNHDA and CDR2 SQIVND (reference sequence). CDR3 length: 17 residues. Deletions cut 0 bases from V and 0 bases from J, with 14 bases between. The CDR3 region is CASSIDHGIPANYGYTF. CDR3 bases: TGTGCCAGTAGTATAGATCACGGAATCCCAGCTAACTATGGCTACACCTTC.

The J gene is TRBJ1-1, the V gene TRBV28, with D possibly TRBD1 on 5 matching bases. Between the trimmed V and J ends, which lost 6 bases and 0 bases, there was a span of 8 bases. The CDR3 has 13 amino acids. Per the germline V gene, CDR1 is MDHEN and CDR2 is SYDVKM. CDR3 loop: CASRVGVNTEAFF. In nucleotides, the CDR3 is TGTGCCAGCAGGGTGGGGGTGAACACTGAAGCTTTCTTT. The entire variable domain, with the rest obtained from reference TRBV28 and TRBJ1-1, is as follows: DVKVTQSSRYLVKRTGEKVFLECVQDMDHENMFWYRQDPGLGLRLIYFSYDVKMKEKGDIPEGYSVSREKKERFSLILESASTNQTSMYLCASRVGVNTEAFFGQGTRLTVV.

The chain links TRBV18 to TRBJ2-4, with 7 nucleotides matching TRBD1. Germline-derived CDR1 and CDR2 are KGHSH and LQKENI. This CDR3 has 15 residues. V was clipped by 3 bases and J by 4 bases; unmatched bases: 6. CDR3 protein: CASSPVGTAKNIQYF. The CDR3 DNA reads TGTGCCAGCTCACCGGTGGGGACAGCAAAAAACATTCAGTACTTC.

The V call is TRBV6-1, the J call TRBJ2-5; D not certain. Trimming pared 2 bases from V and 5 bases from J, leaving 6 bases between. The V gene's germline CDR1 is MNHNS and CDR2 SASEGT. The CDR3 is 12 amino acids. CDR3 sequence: CASSENTETQYF. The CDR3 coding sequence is TGTGCCAGCAGTGAAAACACGGAGACCCAGTACTTC.

The CDR3 nucleotides are TGTGCCAGCAGTCTAGGGTCAGCTACCACCTACGAGCAGTACTTC. Translating gives CASSLGSATTYEQYF. The chain is built from TRBV6-6 and TRBJ2-7; D gene unclear. The CDR3 contains 15 residues. With 5 bases removed from V and 2 bases from J, the gap between germline ends came to 16 bases. Germline V CDR1 and CDR2: MNHNY, SVGAGI (reference sequence).

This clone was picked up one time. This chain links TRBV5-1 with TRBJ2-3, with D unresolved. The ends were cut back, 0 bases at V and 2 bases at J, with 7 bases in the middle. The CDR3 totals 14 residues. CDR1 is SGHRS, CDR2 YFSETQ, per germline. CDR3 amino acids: CASSLAGFTDTQYF. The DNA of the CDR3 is TGCGCCAGCAGCTTGGCCGGGTTCACAGATACGCAGTATTTT.

The CDR3 coding sequence is TGTGCCAGCTCACCAACGGGGCCTGGCAATCAGCCCCAGCATTTT. This codes for CASSPTGPGNQPQHF. This chain links TRBV18 with TRBJ1-5; a possible D gene is TRBD1 (5 bases). CDR1 and CDR2 from the germline V gene are KGHSH and LQKENI. The CDR3 loop spans 15 amino acids. With 2 bases removed from V and 2 bases from J, the gap between germline ends came to 10 bases. Drawing the rest from reference TRBV18 and TRBJ1-5, the complete variable domain is NAGVMQNPRHLVRRRGQEARLRCSPMKGHSHVYWYRQLPEEGLKFMVYLQKENIIDESGMPKERFSAEFPKEGPSILRIQQVVRGDSAAYFCASSPTGPGNQPQHFGDGTRLSIL.

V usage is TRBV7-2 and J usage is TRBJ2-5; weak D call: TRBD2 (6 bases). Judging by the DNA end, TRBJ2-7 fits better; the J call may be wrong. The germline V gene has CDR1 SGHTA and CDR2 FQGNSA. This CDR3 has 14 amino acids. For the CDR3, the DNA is TGTGCCAGCAGCCTACAACTGGCGGGGTCCGAGCAGTACTTC. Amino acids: CASSLQLAGSEQYF.

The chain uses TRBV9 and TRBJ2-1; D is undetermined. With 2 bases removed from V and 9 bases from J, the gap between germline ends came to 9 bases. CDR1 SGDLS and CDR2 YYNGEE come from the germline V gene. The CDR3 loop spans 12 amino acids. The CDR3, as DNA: TGTGCCAGCAGCGTCTCCCTCGGTGAGCAGTTCTTC. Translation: CASSVSLGEQFF.

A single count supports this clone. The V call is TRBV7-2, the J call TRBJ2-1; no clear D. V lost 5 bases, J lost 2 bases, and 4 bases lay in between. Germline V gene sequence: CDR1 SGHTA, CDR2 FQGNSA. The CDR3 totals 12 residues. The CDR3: CASSPTYNEQFF. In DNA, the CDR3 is TGTGCCAGCAGCCCTACCTACAATGAGCAGTTCTTC.

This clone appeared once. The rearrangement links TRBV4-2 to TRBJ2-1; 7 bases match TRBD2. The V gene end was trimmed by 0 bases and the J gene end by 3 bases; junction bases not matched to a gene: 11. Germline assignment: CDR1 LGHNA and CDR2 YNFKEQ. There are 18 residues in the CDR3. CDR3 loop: CASSQDLPGGGIYNEQFF. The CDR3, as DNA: TGTGCCAGCAGCCAAGACCTCCCTGGCGGGGGTATCTACAATGAGCAGTTCTTC.

The CDR3: CAWRGLAGVAGGELFF. The CDR3, as DNA: TGTGCCTGGAGGGGACTAGCGGGAGTCGCAGGCGGGGAGCTGTTTTTT. J is TRBJ2-2 and V is TRBV30, with TRBD2 identical over 14 bases. Trimming removed 3 bases from V and 7 bases from J; junction bases left unmatched: 7. CDR3 size: 16 residues. Germline V gene lookup returns CDR1 GTSNPN and CDR2 SVGIG (reference sequence). The whole variable domain, filled in from reference TRBV30 and TRBJ2-2, reads SQTIHQWPATLVQPVGSPLSLECTVEGTSNPNLYWYRQAAGRGLQLLFYSVGIGQISSEVPQNLSASRPQDRQFILSSKKLLLSDSGFYLCAWRGLAGVAGGELFFGEGSRLTVL.

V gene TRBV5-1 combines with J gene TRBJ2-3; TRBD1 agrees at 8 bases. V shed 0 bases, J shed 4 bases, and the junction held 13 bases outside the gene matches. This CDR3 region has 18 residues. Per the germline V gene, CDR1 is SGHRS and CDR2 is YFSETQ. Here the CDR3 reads CASSLGRWARQGSDTQYF. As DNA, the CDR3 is TGCGCCAGCAGCTTGGGCCGTTGGGCCCGACAGGGGTCAGATACGCAGTATTTT.

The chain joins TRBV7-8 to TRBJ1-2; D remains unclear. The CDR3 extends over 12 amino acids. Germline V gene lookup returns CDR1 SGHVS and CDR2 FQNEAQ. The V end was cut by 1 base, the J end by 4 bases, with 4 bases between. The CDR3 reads CASSLDSYGYTF. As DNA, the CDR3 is TGTGCCAGCAGCTTAGACAGCTATGGCTACACCTTC.

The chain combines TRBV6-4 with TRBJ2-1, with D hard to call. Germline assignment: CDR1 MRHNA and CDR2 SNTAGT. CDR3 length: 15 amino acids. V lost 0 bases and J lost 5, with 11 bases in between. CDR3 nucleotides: TGTGCCAGCAGTGACTCATCGGCTAGAAACAATGAGCAGTTCTTC. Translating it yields CASSDSSARNNEQFF.